The T cell receptor (beta chain) described here comes from a study of cytomegalovirus exposure and HLA in healthy donors. Study outcomes and limitations: Altogether, some 160 TCR beta chains were recorded as cytomegalovirus-associated. CMV antigen specificity was confirmed in vitro for three CMV-associated chains. It was reportedly the case that the classifier diagnosed cytomegalovirus status with high specificity and sensitivity.

The study drew the donors from its approximately 110-subject validation cohort, separate from the approximately 690-subject first cohort. The CDR3 spans 15 residues. Trimming took off 0 bases at V and 1 base at J, with 9 bases between the two ends. CDR1 and CDR2 (germline): MNHEY, SVGAGI. To note about this clone: Its target is unknown.

The method was immunoSEQ multiplex PCR; TCRdb's version includes in-frame clones alone and lacks a portion of them. This table holds roughly 350,000 clones, 86% found once. The sequence derives from a woman aged 18-30 years in good health and CMV-seronegative. Sequencing input: PBMCs. This sequence joins TRBV6-5 and TRBJ1-1; D perhaps matches TRBD1 (5 bases). The CDR3 is CASSYSYRKNTEAFF. For the CDR3, the DNA is TGTGCCAGCAGTTACTCGTACAGGAAGAACACTGAAGCTTTCTTT.